This T cell receptor (beta chain) originates from a study of identical twins. This clonotype was seen at least ten times. Its antigen is undetermined. Study observations and caveats: In drawing conclusions, the study used cross-sectional statistical analysis and did not follow the same donors.

Unmatched junction bases numbered 7, after V lost 3 bases and J lost 7 bases. This CDR3 has 14 amino acids. In TCRdb, the 5' RACE reads were re-called with MiXCR into one record per CDR3 protein. The sample contains hundreds of thousands of distinct CDR3 sequences, roughly an eighth of which appear only once. Another study also made use of these data, one on yellow fever vaccine responses in identical twins.

This rearrangement joins TRBV12-3 or TRBV12-4 to TRBJ1-2, with TRBD1 identical over 8 bases. This clonotype was sampled from a woman aged 18-29 years in good health. The sample was PBMCs. CDR3 sequence (DNA): TGTGCCAGCAGTTTCACAGGGGGAGTCGGTGGCTACACCTTC. Translating gives CASSFTGGVGGYTF.